The 15 T cell receptor beta chains in this list originate from one sample, sequenced in a study of PD-L1 blockade in urothelial cancer. Method: immunoSEQ multiplex PCR; TCRdb's copy keeps in-frame clones and lacks some. This table has 95,000 to 100,000 clones, about nine tenths appearing once. Time point here: pretreatment peripheral blood. Sequencing used PBMCs, obtained around atezolizumab (anti-PD-L1) treatment. All receptors come from a man aged 55-75 years with urothelial cancer.

The rearrangement uses TRBV12-5 and TRBJ1-2; no firm D call. Germline V gene sequence: CDR1 LGHNT, CDR2 FRNRAP. V lost 2 bases and J lost 7, with 8 bases in between. CDR3 length: 12 amino acids. The CDR3 sequence: CASGLSSGGYTF. In DNA form, the CDR3 reads TGTGCTAGTGGTTTGAGTTCGGGTGGCTACACCTTC.

This sequence joins TRBV14 and TRBJ2-2, with TRBD2 matching 13 bases. CDR1 is SGHDN and CDR2 is FVKESK in the germline V gene. J gave up 5 bases and V 4 bases, and 4 bases lay outside the gene matches. The CDR3 is 16 amino acids. The CDR3 sequence is CASSPRTSGRTGELFF. CDR3 nucleotide sequence: TGTGCCAGCAGCCCCCGGACTAGCGGGAGAACCGGGGAGCTGTTTTTT.

V gene TRBV6-1 combines with J gene TRBJ1-4, with unresolved D. Between the trimmed V and J ends, which lost 1 base and 3 bases, there was a span of 9 bases. Germline CDR1 and CDR2: MNHNS and SASEGT. The CDR3 consists of 15 residues. The CDR3 region has the DNA TGTGCCAGCAGTGAAGGAGGGTTTTCTAATGAAAAACTGTTTTTT. Translated: CASSEGGFSNEKLFF.

V usage is TRBV11-2 and J usage is TRBJ2-7, with a weak D call TRBD1 (6 bases). The CDR3 length is 14 residues. V was pared by 3 bases and J by 0 bases, with 9 bases between. Per the germline V gene, CDR1 is SGHAT and CDR2 is FQNNGV. The CDR3 coding sequence is TGTGCCAGCAGCTTGGGGGCCAGCTCCTACGAGCAGTACTTC. This codes for CASSLGASSYEQYF.

CDR3 sequence reads: CASSPRDSSTDTQYF. CDR3 nucleotides: TGTGCCAGTAGTCCCAGGGACAGCAGCACAGATACGCAGTATTTT. The rearrangement joins TRBV19 to TRBJ2-3; 7 bases match TRBD1. Germline-derived CDR1 and CDR2 are LNHDA and SQIVND (reference sequence). The CDR3 sequence is 15 residues long. J gave up 0 bases and V 5 bases, and 5 bases lay outside the gene matches.

The gene calls are TRBV4-1 and TRBJ2-3, with D unresolved. The germline V gene has CDR1 MGHRA and CDR2 YSYEKL. Trimming took 4 bases from V and 2 from J, leaving 13 bases between them. This CDR3 has 15 residues. CDR3 nucleotides: TGCGCCAGCAGCCCCGCCCATAGCTTCACAGATACGCAGTATTTT. Translating gives CASSPAHSFTDTQYF.

The chain carries TRBV28 and TRBJ2-7; TRBD2 aligns across 11 bases. V was pared by 5 bases and J by 4 bases, with 7 bases of the junction left unmatched. The CDR3 is 15 amino acids. CDR1 MDHEN and CDR2 SYDVKM come from the germline V gene. DNA for the CDR3: TGTGCCAGCAGTCCTCTAGCGGGAGGACGTTACGAGCAGTACTTC. Translated: CASSPLAGGRYEQYF.

The chain carries TRBV5-1 and TRBJ2-3; 12 positions agree with TRBD1. Germline loops: CDR1 SGHRS, CDR2 YFSETQ. The ends lost 4 bases at V and 4 bases at J; junction bases unmatched: 4. The CDR3 runs 15 residues. For the CDR3, the DNA is TGCGCCAGCAGCCTCGGGACAGGGGGCGCAGATACGCAGTATTTT. Residues: CASSLGTGGADTQYF.

The chain carries TRBV9 and TRBJ2-2, with 11 bases aligning to TRBD1. Germline V CDR1 and CDR2: SGDLS, YYNGEE. This CDR3 is 16 amino acids long. J was trimmed by 2 bases and V by 3 bases; bases with no gene match: 3. The CDR3 spells CASSAGTGGNTGELFF. Written as DNA, the CDR3 is TGTGCCAGCAGCGCCGGGACAGGGGGAAACACCGGGGAGCTGTTTTTT.

J is TRBJ2-1 and V is TRBV5-4, with 8 bases identical to TRBD1. Losses at the gene ends were 4 bases for V and 7 bases for J; bases not matched to a gene: 7. The germline gives CDR1 SGHNT, CDR2 YYREEE (reference sequence). This CDR3 region has 14 residues. CDR3 region: CASSPTGDWNEQFF. As DNA, the CDR3 is TGTGCCAGCAGCCCGACAGGGGACTGGAATGAGCAGTTCTTC.

The J gene is TRBJ2-7, the V gene TRBV6-1, with D hard to call. Germline values: CDR1 MNHNS, CDR2 SASEGT. CDR3 length: 12 residues. V was pared by 7 bases and J by 1 base, with 8 bases between. The CDR3 DNA sequence: TGTGCCAGCACCGGGTTTTCCTACGAGCAGTACTTC. Its translation is CASTGFSYEQYF.

The rearrangement links TRBV30 to TRBJ2-2; D ambiguous. Germline loops: CDR1 GTSNPN, CDR2 SVGIG (reference sequence). This CDR3 is 12 amino acids long. The V end was cut by 5 bases, the J end by 4 bases, with 8 bases between. For the CDR3, the DNA is TGTGCCTGGGGGCAGGCCACCGGGGAGCTGTTTTTT. It codes for CAWGQATGELFF.

The chain employs TRBV4-3 and TRBJ2-1; the D is unclear. The germline gives CDR1 LGHNA, CDR2 YSLEER. This CDR3 is built from 15 residues. Trimming removed 1 base at V and 0 bases at J, with 7 bases between. The CDR3 DNA follows: TGCGCCAGCAGCCAAGGACTGAGCTCCTACAATGAGCAGTTCTTC. Translating gives CASSQGLSSYNEQFF.

This sequence joins TRBV6-6 and TRBJ2-7, with 14 positions matching TRBD2. The CDR3 spans 15 residues. The germline gives CDR1 MNHNY, CDR2 SVGAGI (reference sequence). The V and J ends lost 5 bases and 7 bases, in that order; junction bases with no gene match: 7. The CDR3 protein is CASSGSGTSGGEQYF. DNA of the CDR3: TGTGCCAGCAGTGGCTCCGGGACTAGCGGGGGTGAGCAGTACTTC.

The chain recombines TRBV28 with TRBJ1-5; a weak D match, TRBD1 (5 bases). CDR3 length: 15 residues. Germline V gene data show CDR1 as MDHEN and CDR2 as SYDVKM. V shed 3 bases and J shed 1 base, with 10 bases lying between them. The CDR3, as DNA: TGTGCCAGCAGTTTTGTCGGGGGGAGCAATCAGCCCCAGCATTTT. Translated, it gives CASSFVGGSNQPQHF.